This is a list of T cell receptor beta chains from one sample in a study of T cells expressing NK-cell markers. One entry per CDR3 protein, without DNA, is what TCRdb gives after re-calling the 5' RACE reads. This table lists approximately 380,000 distinct CDR3 sequences. The specimen was blood T cells: a sorted CD56 or NKG2C T cell subset, CD4+ or CD8+ T cells, or bulk PBMC T cells (not recorded which). Receptor source: a man aged 18 to 69 in good health. CDR3s include the opening cysteine and the closing phenylalanine or tryptophan. Fields, in order: J gene, V gene, CDR3 protein.

TRBJ2-2	TRBV7-2	CAVRRRVQGELFF
TRBJ2-7	TRBV4-2	CASSQGSGTQYEQYF
TRBJ2-1	TRBV20-1	CSARDTSGGNNEQFF
TRBJ2-7	TRBV6-5	CASRSSGGDEQYF
TRBJ2-7	TRBV27	CASSSKPGQGAREQYF
TRBJ2-5	TRBV7-6	CASSLIAGGVGETQYF
TRBJ2-1	TRBV24-1	CATSDPGQGAYNEQFF
TRBJ2-1	TRBV4-2	CASSQGAHLGDNEQFF
TRBJ2-5	TRBV5-1	CASSRDWLQETQYF
TRBJ2-1	TRBV11-2	CASSSPGLAGGFSYNEQFF
TRBJ2-2	TRBV18	CASSPYTGTGELFF
TRBJ1-3	TRBV7-6	CASSFRSGGAGNTIYF
TRBJ2-3	TRBV9	CASSVSSGGTGTQYF
TRBJ1-3	TRBV6-1	CASKRSRVSGNTIYF
TRBJ2-3	TRBV5-1	CASSLELAGGTTDTQYF
TRBJ1-2	TRBV18	CASSPRTGQDYGYTF
TRBJ2-1	TRBV15	CATSRVPIYNEQFF
TRBJ2-2	TRBV11-2	CASSLRTGAGELFF
TRBJ1-1	TRBV7-9	CASSLDGTGRGTEAFF
TRBJ2-3	TRBV7-2	CASSFGGAGGRTDTQYF
TRBJ2-2	TRBV6-1	CASTPGQPNTGELFF
TRBJ2-1	TRBV13	CASSLSTSGGSYNEQFF